These 2 T cell receptor beta chains share one sample of origin, sequenced in a study of CD8 T cells in ankylosing spondylitis. Study-wide findings and caveats: Ankylosing spondylitis blood appeared to be characterized by a TCR beta motif of eight or nine highly homologous variants.

No antigen has been identified for these receptors. TCRdb reprocessed the 5' RACE reads with MiXCR, giving one entry per CDR3 protein. This sample has under 250,000 distinct CDR3 sequences, with 6% to 8.5% found just once. Sequenced: blood, either unsorted or a sorted T cell fraction (not recorded which). The receptor source for this set is a male donor with ankylosing spondylitis.

The genes are TRBV10-1 and TRBJ2-7; D gene ambiguous. The germline V gene encodes CDR1 WNHNN and CDR2 SYGVQD (reference sequence). Trimming shortened V by 2 bases and J by 3 bases, and 5 bases separated the two germline ends. The length of the CDR3 is 12 residues. CDR3 amino acids: CASSETFYEQYF. CDR3 in DNA: TGCGCCAGCAGTGAGACTTTCTACGAGCAGTACTTC.

The chain combines TRBV5-5 with TRBJ2-7, with 9 bases that match TRBD1. Germline lookup yields CDR1 SGHKS and CDR2 YYEKEE (reference sequence). The CDR3 runs 16 residues. V lost 2 bases, J lost 2 bases, and 8 bases stayed unmatched. Here the CDR3 DNA reads TGTGCCAGCAGCTTATTGACAGGGGGTTTCGCCTACGAGCAGTACTTC. It encodes CASSLLTGGFAYEQYF.